This TCR beta chain was sequenced during a study of OX40 agonist ivuxolimab in advanced cancers. In its sample, this clone was seen once. Clones were read by immunoSEQ multiplex PCR, and TCRdb kept only the in-frame ones, dropping some. The data hold approximately 82,000 clones, with 85% to 90% observed a single time. Germline values: CDR1 MNHEY, CDR2 SMNVEV (reference sequence). This CDR3 region has 17 residues. Losses at the gene ends were 9 bases for V and 0 bases for J; bases not matched to a gene: 13. The TCR was taken from an adult with an advanced solid tumor such as melanoma, head and neck, liver or kidney cancer. The chain combines TRBV27 with TRBJ2-7, with 11 bases lining up with TRBD2. The specimen was CD4+ or CD8+ T cells sorted from blood, collected in a trial of the OX40 agonist ivuxolimab. The chain's CDR3 is CARRLAGLVKSSYEQYF. CDR3 nucleotide sequence: TGTGCCAGGAGACTAGCGGGGCTCGTTAAAAGCTCCTACGAGCAGTACTTC.